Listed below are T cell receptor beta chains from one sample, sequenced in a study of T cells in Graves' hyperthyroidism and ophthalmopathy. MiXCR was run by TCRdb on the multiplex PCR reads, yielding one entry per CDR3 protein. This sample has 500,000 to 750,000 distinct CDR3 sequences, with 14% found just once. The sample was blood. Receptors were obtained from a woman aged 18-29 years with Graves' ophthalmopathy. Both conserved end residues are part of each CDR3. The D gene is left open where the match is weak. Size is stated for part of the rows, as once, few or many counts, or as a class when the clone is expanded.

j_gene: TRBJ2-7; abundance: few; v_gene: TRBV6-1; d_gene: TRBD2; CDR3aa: CASPGLAGGTYEQYF; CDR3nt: TGTGCCAGCCCAGGACTAGCGGGAGGAACCTACGAGCAGTACTTC
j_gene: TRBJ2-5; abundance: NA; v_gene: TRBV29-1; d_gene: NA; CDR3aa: CSVGEGSLRETQYF; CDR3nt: TGCAGCGTTGGTGAGGGAAGCCTCCGGGAGACCCAGTACTTC
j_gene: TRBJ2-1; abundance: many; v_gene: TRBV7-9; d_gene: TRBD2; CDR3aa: CASSFSGRALEQFF; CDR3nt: TGTGCCAGCAGCTTTAGCGGGAGGGCCCTTGAGCAGTTCTTC
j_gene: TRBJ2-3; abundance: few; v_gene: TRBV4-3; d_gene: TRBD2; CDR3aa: CASSQDWGGRRGSTDTQYF; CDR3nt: TGCGCCAGCAGCCAAGATTGGGGCGGGAGGCGGGGTAGCACAGATACGCAGTATTTT
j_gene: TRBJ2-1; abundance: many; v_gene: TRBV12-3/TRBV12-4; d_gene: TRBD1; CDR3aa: CASSPSPGTAYQQFF; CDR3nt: TGTGCCAGCAGCCCCTCTCCCGGGACAGCATACCAGCAGTTCTTC
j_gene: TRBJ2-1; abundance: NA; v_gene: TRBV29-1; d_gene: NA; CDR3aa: CSVAGNEQFF; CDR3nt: TGCAGCGTTGCGGGGAATGAGCAGTTCTTC
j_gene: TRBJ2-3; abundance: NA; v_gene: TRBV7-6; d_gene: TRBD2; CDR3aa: CASSFAPGRATDTQYF; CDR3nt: TGTGCCAGCAGCTTTGCTCCCGGGAGGGCTACTGATACGCAGTATTTT
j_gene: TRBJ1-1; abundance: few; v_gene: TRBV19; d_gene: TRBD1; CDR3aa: CASSEQGVGNTEAFF; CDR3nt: TGTGCCAGTAGTGAACAGGGGGTGGGAAACACTGAAGCTTTCTTT
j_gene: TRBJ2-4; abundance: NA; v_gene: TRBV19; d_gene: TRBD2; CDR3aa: CASSIMGGTTHDIQYF; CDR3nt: TGTGCCAGTAGTATAATGGGAGGGACCACCCACGACATTCAGTACTTC
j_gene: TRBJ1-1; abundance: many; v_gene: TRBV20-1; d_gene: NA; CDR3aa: CSARSIGNTEAFF; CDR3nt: TGCAGTGCTAGGTCAATTGGGAACACTGAAGCTTTCTTT
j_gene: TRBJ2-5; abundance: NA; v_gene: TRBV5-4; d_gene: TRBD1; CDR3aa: CASSQEAGRGQETQYF; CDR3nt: TGTGCCAGCAGCCAGGAGGCAGGCAGGGGGCAAGAGACCCAGTACTTC
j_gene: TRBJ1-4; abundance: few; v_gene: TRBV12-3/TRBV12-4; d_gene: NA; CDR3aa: CASSLLGMGEKLFF; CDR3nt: TGTGCCAGCAGTTTACTGGGGATGGGGGAAAAACTGTTTTTT
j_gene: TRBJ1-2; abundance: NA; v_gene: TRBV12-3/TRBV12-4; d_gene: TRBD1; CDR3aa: CASSLAPGQVDVYGYTF; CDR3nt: TGTGCCAGCAGTTTAGCGCCGGGACAGGTGGATGTGTATGGCTACACCTTC
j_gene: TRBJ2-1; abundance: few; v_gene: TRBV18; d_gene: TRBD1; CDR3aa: CASSQTTGAFFNEQFF; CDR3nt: TGTGCCAGCTCACAAACGACAGGGGCATTCTTCAATGAGCAGTTCTTC
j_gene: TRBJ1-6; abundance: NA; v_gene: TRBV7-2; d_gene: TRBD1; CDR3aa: CASSFRQGVSPLHF; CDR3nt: TGTGCCAGCAGCTTTAGACAGGGGGTTTCACCCCTCCACTTT
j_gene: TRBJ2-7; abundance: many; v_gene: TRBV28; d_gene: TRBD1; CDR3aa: CASSFGTGPIGGQYF; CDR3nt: TGTGCCAGCAGTTTCGGGACAGGCCCCATAGGAGGGCAGTACTTC
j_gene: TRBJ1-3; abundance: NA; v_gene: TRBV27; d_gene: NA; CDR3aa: CASSNRVSGNTIYF; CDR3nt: TGTGCCAGCAGCAACAGGGTCTCTGGAAACACCATATATTTT
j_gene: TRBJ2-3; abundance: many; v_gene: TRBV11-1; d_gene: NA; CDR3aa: CASSLAGGRFTDTQYF; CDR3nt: TGTGCCAGCAGCTTAGCGGGCGGTCGATTCACAGATACGCAGTATTTT
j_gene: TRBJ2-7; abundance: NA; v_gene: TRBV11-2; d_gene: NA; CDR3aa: CASSKGQGGYEQYF; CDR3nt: TGTGCCAGCAGCAAAGGGCAGGGGGGCTACGAGCAGTACTTC
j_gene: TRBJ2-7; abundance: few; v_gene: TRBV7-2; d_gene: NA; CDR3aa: CASSPSGPKLSYEQYF; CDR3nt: TGTGCCAGCAGCCCCTCGGGACCGAAATTATCCTACGAGCAGTACTTC
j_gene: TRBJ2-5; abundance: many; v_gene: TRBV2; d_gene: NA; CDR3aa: CASSIQGPGETQYF; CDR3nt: TGTGCCAGCAGTATTCAGGGGCCCGGGGAGACCCAGTACTTC
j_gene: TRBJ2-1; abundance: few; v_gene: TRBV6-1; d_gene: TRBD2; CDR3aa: CASINTRGLGHNEQFF; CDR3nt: TGTGCCAGCATAAATACGCGGGGACTAGGCCACAATGAGCAGTTCTTC
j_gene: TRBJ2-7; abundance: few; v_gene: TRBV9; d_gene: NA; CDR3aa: CASSPSQGYEQYF; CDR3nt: TGTGCCAGCAGCCCATCACAGGGATACGAGCAGTACTTC
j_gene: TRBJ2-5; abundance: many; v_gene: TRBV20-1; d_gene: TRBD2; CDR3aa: CSARDGSSGRRETQYF; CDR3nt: TGCAGTGCTAGAGATGGGAGTAGCGGGAGACGAGAGACCCAGTACTTC
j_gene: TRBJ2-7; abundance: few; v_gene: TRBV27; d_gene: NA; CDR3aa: CASSLFAVPSYEQYF; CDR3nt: TGTGCCAGCAGTTTATTCGCGGTCCCCTCCTACGAGCAGTACTTC
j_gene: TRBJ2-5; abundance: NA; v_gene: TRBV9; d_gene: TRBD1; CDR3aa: CASSVDGTAQETQYF; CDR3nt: TGTGCCAGCAGCGTAGATGGGACAGCCCAAGAGACCCAGTACTTC
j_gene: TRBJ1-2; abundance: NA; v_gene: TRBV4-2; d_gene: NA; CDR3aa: CASSQDLRGSFYGYTF; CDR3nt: TGTGCCAGCAGCCAAGATTTGAGGGGGTCCTTCTATGGCTACACCTTC
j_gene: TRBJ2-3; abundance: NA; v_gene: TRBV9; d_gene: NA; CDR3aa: CASSVGHRDFTDTQYF; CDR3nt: TGTGCCAGCAGCGTAGGCCACCGGGACTTCACAGATACGCAGTATTTT
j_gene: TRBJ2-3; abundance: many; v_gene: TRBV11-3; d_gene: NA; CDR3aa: CASSPSSSYGTDTQYF; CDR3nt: TGTGCCAGCAGCCCGAGTTCGTCTTACGGCACAGATACGCAGTATTTT
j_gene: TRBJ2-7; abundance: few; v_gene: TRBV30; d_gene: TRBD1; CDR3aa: CAWANTGGATYEQYF; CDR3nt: TGTGCCTGGGCAAATACAGGGGGCGCGACCTACGAGCAGTACTTC
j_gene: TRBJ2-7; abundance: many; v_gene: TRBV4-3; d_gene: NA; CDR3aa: CASSQDRGKQYF; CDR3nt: TGCGCCAGCAGCCAAGACAGGGGAAAGCAGTACTTC
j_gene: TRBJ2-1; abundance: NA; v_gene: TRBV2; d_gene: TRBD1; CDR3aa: CASTLGQGINEQFF; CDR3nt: TGTGCCAGCACCCTAGGACAGGGCATCAATGAGCAGTTCTTC
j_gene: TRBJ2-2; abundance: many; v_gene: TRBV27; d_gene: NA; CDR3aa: CASRTGLGTGELFF; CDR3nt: TGTGCCAGCCGCACAGGGTTGGGCACCGGGGAGCTGTTTTTT
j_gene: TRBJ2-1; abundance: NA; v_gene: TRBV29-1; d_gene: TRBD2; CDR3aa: CSVCTSGAYNEQFF; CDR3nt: TGCAGCGTGTGCACTAGCGGCGCCTACAATGAGCAGTTCTTC
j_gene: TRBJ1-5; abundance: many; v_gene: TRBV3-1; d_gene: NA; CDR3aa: CASSQDVGSAQPQHF; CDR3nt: TGTGCCAGCAGCCAAGATGTGGGGTCCGCTCAGCCCCAGCATTTT
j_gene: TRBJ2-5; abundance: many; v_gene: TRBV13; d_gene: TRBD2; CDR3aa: CASTVGSGRPVTQYF; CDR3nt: TGTGCCAGCACGGTCGGGAGCGGGAGGCCGGTGACCCAGTACTTC
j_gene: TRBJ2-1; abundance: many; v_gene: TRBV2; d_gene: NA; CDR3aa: CAGRAQQVGEQFF; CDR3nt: TGTGCCGGGCGGGCCCAGCAGGTGGGTGAGCAGTTCTTC
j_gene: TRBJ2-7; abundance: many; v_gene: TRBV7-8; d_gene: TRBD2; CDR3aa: CASSLALAGYYEQYF; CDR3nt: TGTGCCAGCAGCTTAGCTCTAGCGGGATATTACGAGCAGTACTTC
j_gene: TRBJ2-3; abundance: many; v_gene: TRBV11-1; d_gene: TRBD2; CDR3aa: CASSSPGTSVGTQYF; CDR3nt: TGTGCCAGCAGCTCTCCCGGGACTAGCGTAGGGACGCAGTATTTT
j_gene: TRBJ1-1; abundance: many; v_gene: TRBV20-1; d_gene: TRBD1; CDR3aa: CSAVMANRGEKTEAFF; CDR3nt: TGCAGTGCGGTGATGGCCAACAGGGGGGAAAAGACTGAAGCTTTCTTT
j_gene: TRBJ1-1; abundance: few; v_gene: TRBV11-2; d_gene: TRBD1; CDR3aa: CASSSTLKGALGTEAFF; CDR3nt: TGTGCCAGCAGCTCGACGCTCAAGGGGGCTTTGGGGACTGAAGCTTTCTTT
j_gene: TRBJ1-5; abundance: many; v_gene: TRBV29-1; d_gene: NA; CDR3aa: CSRGGDGGNQPQHF; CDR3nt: TGCAGCCGCGGGGGGGATGGGGGTAATCAGCCCCAGCATTTT
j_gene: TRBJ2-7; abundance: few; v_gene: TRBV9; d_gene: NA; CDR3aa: CASTSEGRVHEQYF; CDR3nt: TGTGCCAGCACCTCCGAAGGGCGGGTCCACGAGCAGTACTTC
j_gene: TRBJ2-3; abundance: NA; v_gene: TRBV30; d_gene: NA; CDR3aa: CAWSPRAGQYMQYF; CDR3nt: TGTGCCTGGTCTCCTAGGGCGGGACAGTATATGCAGTATTTT
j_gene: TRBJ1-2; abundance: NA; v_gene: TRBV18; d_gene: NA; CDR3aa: CASSLLDSSDGYTF; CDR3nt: TGTGCCAGCTCACTTCTGGACAGTTCCGATGGCTACACCTTC
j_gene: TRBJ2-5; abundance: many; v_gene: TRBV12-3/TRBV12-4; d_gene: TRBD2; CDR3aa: CASSPLAGEETQYF; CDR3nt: TGTGCCAGCAGTCCGCTAGCGGGAGAAGAGACCCAGTACTTC
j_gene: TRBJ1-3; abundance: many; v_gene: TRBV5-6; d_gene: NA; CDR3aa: CASSLASGAPGNTIYF; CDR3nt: TGTGCCAGCAGCTTGGCCTCTGGTGCGCCGGGAAACACCATATATTTT
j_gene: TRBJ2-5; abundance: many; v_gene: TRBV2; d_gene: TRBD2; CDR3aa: CASSEGLADPQETQYF; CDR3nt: TGTGCCAGCAGTGAAGGACTAGCGGATCCACAAGAGACCCAGTACTTC
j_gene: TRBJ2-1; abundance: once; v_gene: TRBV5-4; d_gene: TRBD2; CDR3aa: CASSHRTSGSPGQFF; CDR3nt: TGTGCCAGCAGCCATCGGACTAGCGGGTCTCCGGGGCAGTTCTTC
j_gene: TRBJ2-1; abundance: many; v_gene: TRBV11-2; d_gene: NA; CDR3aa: CASSLGGTYNEQFF; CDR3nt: TGTGCCAGCAGCTTAGGGGGGACTTACAATGAGCAGTTCTTC
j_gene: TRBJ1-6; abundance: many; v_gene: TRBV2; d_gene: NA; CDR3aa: CASSEADSPLHF; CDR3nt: TGTGCCAGCAGTGAAGCGGACAGTCCCCTCCACTTT
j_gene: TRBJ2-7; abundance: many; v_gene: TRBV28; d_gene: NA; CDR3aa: CASMEGANEQYF; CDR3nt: TGTGCCAGCATGGAGGGGGCCAACGAGCAGTACTTC